The source of this TCR beta chain is a study of T cell responses to AZD1222 COVID-19 vaccine. This clone was found once. Antigen unknown. V dropped 6 bases and J dropped 15; count of bases not matched to a gene: 13. Germline loops: CDR1 LGHDT, CDR2 YNNKEL (reference sequence). The CDR3 spans 14 residues. Data came from immunoSEQ multiplex PCR; TCRdb stores just in-frame clones and leaves some out. The sample lists approximately 150,000 clones; roughly 90% were seen once. General study points: White British ancestry dominated among donors, who included more females, and clonal diversity was possibly underestimated. Nearly half of the spike-specific TCRs reportedly recognize variant regions that carry no mutations.

The sequenced sample was peripheral blood, obtained on day 0 of AZD1222 vaccination. This clonotype was obtained from an adult in good health. The chain carries TRBV3-1 (or the pseudogene TRBV3-2) and TRBJ1-6; 8 positions match TRBD1. The CDR3 protein is CASRHGQGISHLHF. As DNA, the CDR3 is TGTGCCAGCAGGCATGGACAGGGTATTTCTCACCTCCACTTT.